This record looks at one T cell receptor beta chain sequence and its context. No antigen is known for it. The method was immunoSEQ multiplex PCR; TCRdb's version includes in-frame clones alone and lacks a portion of them. The sample records about 100,000 clones, approximately 93% being singletons. Thawed PBMCs were FACS-sorted into unstimulated CD4+CD25+CD127- regulatory T cells, CD4+CD25- non-regulatory cells, CD4 and CD8 cells. V was clipped by 0 bases and J by 3 bases, with 9 bases between them. There are 14 residues in the CDR3. CDR1 and CDR2 from the germline V gene are SGDLS and YYNGEE. This sample is part of a study of Tregs in tolerant kidney transplant recipients. Study-level results: For some patients, primers changed over time, blocking nucleotide-level comparison.

This sequence joins TRBV9 and TRBJ1-2; D uncertain. The sequence was obtained from a human donor who received a combined kidney and bone marrow transplant. The sample here was CD4+ T cells from blood, taken before the transplant. DNA for the CDR3: TGTGCCAGCAGCGTAGTGGAGAACTACTATGGCTACACCTTC. This translates into CASSVVENYYGYTF.